The sequence of this T cell receptor (beta chain) was determined in a study of CD8+ T cells in alopecia areata. Whole-study context: Grafts of skin from C3H/HeJ donors aged about 6-12 months with spontaneous alopecia went to female C3H/HeJ mice aged roughly 7-11 weeks. General study points: Higher clonality was seen in lesional scalp than in normal scalp, especially in alopecia totalis/universalis. Possibly because of HLA-related factors, TCR sharing was less clear across patients than in mice.

As concerns this clone: Its antigen is as yet unknown. Germline and genes here are mouse. The read ends 4 residues before the CDR3 terminus; that terminus is restored from the germline J gene. This CDR3 is also generated by other DNA sequences in the sample.

Extracted from the samples, RNA was reverse transcribed into cDNA to serve as the sequencing template. Method: immunoSEQ multiplex PCR; TCRdb's copy keeps in-frame clones and lacks some. Sampling found about 270,000 clones, none seen once. CDR1 and CDR2 (germline): GKSSPN, SITVG. CDR3 length: 14 amino acids. With 3 bases clipped from V and 0 bases from J, the junction kept 4 bases outside the gene matches. Sorting of pooled cutaneous lymph node cells was based on CD4, CD8alpha, NKG2D, NKG2ACE and other markers. Sequenced material: CD4+ T cells sorted from a lymph node. This chain uses TRBV31 with TRBJ1-2, with 7 positions matching TRBD1. The clonotype comes from a C3H/HeJ mouse with alopecia areata. MHC haplotype of the strain: H2-k. This CDR3 is CAWSRGQSNSDYTF. The sequenced CDR3 bases are TGTGCCTGGAGCCGGGGACAGTCAAACTCC.